The rows below give T cell receptor beta chains drawn from one sample of a study of PD-1 blockade in classical Hodgkin lymphoma. TCRdb's copy holds only in-frame clones and misses some; the assay was immunoSEQ multiplex PCR. The sample lists approximately 28,000 clones, around 80% occurring once. The input for sequencing was CD4+ T cells from blood, taken before the fourth cycle of nivolumab. The receptors stem from a human donor with classical Hodgkin lymphoma. Both conserved end residues are part of each CDR3.

CASSKSGTGGRIGEKLFF	TRBV7-6	18	TRBJ1-4
CASSQGGGRADEQYF	TRBV4-2	15	TRBJ2-7
CSVEARTDLGAYEQYF	TRBV29-1	16	TRBJ2-7
CASSFKGGTSEQYF	TRBV5-1	14	TRBJ2-7
CASSRETGGKGTQYF	TRBV6-5	15	TRBJ2-5
CASSLESSPSPLHF	TRBV5-4	14	TRBJ1-6
CASSKTTGEAFF	TRBV28	12	TRBJ1-1
CASSYRTGGTNEQYF	TRBV6-5	15	TRBJ2-7
CASSLVAGEYEQYF	TRBV7-2	14	TRBJ2-7
CASTTKHEQYF	TRBV28	11	.
CASSESMTGENTGELFF	TRBV10-1	17	TRBJ2-2
CASSEYETGADTQYF	TRBV25-1	15	TRBJ2-3
CASMDRGRKETQYF	TRBV7-9	14	TRBJ2-5
CASSRDSGRYEQYF	TRBV9	14	TRBJ2-7
CASSLTGTVNGYTF	TRBV7-9	14	TRBJ1-2
CASTRLAGVGETQYF	TRBV19	15	TRBJ2-5
CAWSRLGSGEDQPQHF	TRBV30	16	TRBJ1-5
CASSFFDRGSDGYTF	TRBV28	15	TRBJ1-2
CASSRSGGDNKQFF	TRBV7-2	14	TRBJ2-1
CASSLATGGFGYTF	TRBV7-2	14	TRBJ1-2
CASSPTGGGYGYTF	TRBV4-1	14	TRBJ1-2
CASGAGSTDTQYF	TRBV5-1	13	TRBJ2-3
CAWSDPRTGANQPQHF	TRBV30	16	TRBJ1-5
CASSLGGGTEAFF	TRBV7-9	13	TRBJ1-1
CAISEGRDQPQHF	TRBV10-3	13	TRBJ1-5
CASSVEAGTGTYEQYF	TRBV9	16	TRBJ2-7
CAISPTGGNEKLFF	TRBV10-3	14	TRBJ1-4
CASSRDRDNQPQHF	TRBV27	14	TRBJ1-5
CASTSGTATNEKLFF	TRBV28	15	TRBJ1-4
CASSYGGQPLYEQYF	TRBV6-5	15	TRBJ2-7
CASRPDGLQYF	TRBV2	11	TRBJ2-7
CASSYFRVNTEAFF	TRBV6-5	14	TRBJ1-1
CASSQKPDSPYEQYF	TRBV21-1	15	TRBJ2-7
CASSSHEGASYEQYF	TRBV28	15	TRBJ2-7
CASSSKPRQPQHF	TRBV6-5	13	TRBJ1-5
CASSFRGTEAFF	TRBV27	12	TRBJ1-1
CASSESGTGLYEQYF	TRBV25-1	15	TRBJ2-7
CASSLSPGLAAEQYF	TRBV7-3	15	TRBJ2-7
CASSRPPDSEKLFF	TRBV6-6	14	TRBJ1-4
CASSAGPGYEQYF	TRBV6-4	13	TRBJ2-7
CASSESAGDGYTF	TRBV25-1	13	TRBJ1-2
CSVDDSYEQYF	TRBV29-1	11	TRBJ2-7
CASSLAKRVLDEQYF	TRBV5-4	15	TRBJ2-7
CASSSQGGSYEQYF	TRBV7-9	14	TRBJ2-7
CATSRDLSYGYTF	TRBV15	13	TRBJ1-2
CASSVNPEETQYF	TRBV9	13	TRBJ2-5
CASSIVGTGEENEAFF	TRBV19	16	TRBJ1-1
CASSQTSGGFETQYF	TRBV18	15	TRBJ2-3
CASTPGQIATNEKLFF	TRBV28	16	TRBJ1-4
CSARETGIFTF	TRBV20-1	11	TRBJ1-2
CAITQRLTDTQYF	TRBV10-3	13	TRBJ2-3
CASSRLAPSGELFF	TRBV5-1	14	TRBJ2-2
CASSGGGPSYNSPLHF	TRBV5-6	16	TRBJ1-6
CASSLTGEETQYF	TRBV11-3	13	TRBJ2-5
CASSSSPGQGATEAFF	TRBV27	16	TRBJ1-1
CASSILGTGEYNEQFF	TRBV19	16	TRBJ2-1
CASSQRTSVSTDTQYF	TRBV7-9	16	TRBJ2-3